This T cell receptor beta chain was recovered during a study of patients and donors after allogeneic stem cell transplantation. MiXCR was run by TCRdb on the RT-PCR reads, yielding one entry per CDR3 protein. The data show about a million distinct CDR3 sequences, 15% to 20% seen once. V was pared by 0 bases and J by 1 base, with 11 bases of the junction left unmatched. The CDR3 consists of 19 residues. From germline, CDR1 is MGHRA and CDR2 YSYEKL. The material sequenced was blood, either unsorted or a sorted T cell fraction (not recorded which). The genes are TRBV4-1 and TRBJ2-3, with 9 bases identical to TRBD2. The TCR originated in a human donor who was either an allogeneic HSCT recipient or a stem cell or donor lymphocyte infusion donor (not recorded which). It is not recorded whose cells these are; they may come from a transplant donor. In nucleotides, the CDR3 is TGCGCCAGCAGCCAAGATAAGCGCGGGGGGGCCCAACGCACAGATACGCAGTATTTT. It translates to CASSQDKRGGAQRTDTQYF.